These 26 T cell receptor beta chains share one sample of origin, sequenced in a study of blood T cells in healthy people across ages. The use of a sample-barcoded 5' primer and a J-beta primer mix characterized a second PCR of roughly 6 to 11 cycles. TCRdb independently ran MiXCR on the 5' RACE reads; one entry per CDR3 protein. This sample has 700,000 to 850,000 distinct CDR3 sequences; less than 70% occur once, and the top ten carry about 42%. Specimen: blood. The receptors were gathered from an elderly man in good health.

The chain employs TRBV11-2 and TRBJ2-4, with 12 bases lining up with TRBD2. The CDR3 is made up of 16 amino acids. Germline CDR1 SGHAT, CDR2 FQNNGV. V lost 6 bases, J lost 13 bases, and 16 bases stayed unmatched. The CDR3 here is CASRPTTSGSLGEQYF. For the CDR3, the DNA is TGTGCCAGCAGACCTACGACTAGCGGGAGTTTGGGGGAGCAGTACTTC. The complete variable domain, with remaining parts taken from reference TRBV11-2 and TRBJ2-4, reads EAGVAQSPRYKIIEKRQSVAFWCNPISGHATLYWYQQILGQGPKLLIQFQNNGVVDDSQLPKDRFSAERLKGVDSTLKIQPAKLEDSAVYLCASRPTTSGSLGEQYFGAGTRLSVL.

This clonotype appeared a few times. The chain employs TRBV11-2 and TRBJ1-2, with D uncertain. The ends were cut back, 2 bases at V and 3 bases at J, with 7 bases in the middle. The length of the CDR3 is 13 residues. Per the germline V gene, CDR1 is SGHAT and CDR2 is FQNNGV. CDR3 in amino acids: CASSLKEYYGYTF. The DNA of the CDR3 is TGTGCCAGCAGCTTAAAAGAGTACTATGGCTACACCTTC.

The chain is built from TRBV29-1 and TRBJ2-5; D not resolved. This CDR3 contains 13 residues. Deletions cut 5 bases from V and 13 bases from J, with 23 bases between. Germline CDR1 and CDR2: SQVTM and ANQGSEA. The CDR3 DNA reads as TGCAGCGTTAAAACCACGTCGACGAGAACTCCGTACTTC. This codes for CSVKTTSTRTPYF.

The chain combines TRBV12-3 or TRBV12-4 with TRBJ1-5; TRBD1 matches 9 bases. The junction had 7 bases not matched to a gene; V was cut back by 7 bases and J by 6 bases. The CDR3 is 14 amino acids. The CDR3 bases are TGTGCCAGCAACGCCGGGACAGGGCGTCAGCCCCAGCATTTT. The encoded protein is CASNAGTGRQPQHF.

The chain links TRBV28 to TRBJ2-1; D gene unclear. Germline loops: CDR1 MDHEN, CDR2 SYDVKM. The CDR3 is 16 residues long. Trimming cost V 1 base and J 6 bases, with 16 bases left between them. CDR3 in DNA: TGTGCCAGCAGTTTATCGAAATGGGGAATCCCCAATGAGCAGTTCTTC. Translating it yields CASSLSKWGIPNEQFF.

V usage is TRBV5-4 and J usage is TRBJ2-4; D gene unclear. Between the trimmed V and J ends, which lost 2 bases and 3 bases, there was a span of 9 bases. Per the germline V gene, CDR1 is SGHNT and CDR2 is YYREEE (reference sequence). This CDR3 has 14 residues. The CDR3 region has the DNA TGTGCCAGCAGCTTTAAAGAGCTCAAAAACATTCAGTACTTC. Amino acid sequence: CASSFKELKNIQYF.

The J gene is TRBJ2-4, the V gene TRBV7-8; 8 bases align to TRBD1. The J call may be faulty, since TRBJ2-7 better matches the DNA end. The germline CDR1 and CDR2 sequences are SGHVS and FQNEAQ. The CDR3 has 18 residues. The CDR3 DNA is TGTGCCAGCAGCTTAGCTTTACATGGGACAGGCGGGTCCTACGAGCAGTACTTC. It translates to CASSLALHGTGGSYEQYF.

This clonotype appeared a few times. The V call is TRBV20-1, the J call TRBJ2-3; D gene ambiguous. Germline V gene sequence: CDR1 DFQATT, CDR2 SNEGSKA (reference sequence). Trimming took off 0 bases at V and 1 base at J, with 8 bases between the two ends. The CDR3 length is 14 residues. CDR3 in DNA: TGCAGTGCTAGAGACCCTCTGGGCACAGATACGCAGTATTTT. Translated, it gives CSARDPLGTDTQYF.

For the CDR3, the DNA is TGCGCCAGCAGCATCGGGGGTTTGGGACAGCCCCAGCATTTT. It encodes CASSIGGLGQPQHF. The chain uses TRBV5-1 and TRBJ1-5; possible D gene TRBD1, 5 bases. V was clipped by 4 bases and J by 7 bases, with 15 bases between them. Germline V gene lookup returns CDR1 SGHRS and CDR2 YFSETQ. This CDR3 region has 14 residues.

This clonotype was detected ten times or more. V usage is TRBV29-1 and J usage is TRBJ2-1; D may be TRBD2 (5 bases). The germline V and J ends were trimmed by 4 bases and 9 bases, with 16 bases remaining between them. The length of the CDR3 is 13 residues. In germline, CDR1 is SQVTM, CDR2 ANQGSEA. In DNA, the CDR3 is TGCAGCGTTGTCAGCGGCCGAGGCGGTGAGCAGTTCTTC. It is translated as CSVVSGRGGEQFF.

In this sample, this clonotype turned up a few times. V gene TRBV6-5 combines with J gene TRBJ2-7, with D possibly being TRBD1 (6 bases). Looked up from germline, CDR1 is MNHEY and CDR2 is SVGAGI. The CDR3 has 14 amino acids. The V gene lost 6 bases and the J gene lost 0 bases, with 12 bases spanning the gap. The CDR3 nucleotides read TGTGCCAGCAGGCAACAGGGTTACTCCTACGAGCAGTACTTC. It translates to CASRQQGYSYEQYF.

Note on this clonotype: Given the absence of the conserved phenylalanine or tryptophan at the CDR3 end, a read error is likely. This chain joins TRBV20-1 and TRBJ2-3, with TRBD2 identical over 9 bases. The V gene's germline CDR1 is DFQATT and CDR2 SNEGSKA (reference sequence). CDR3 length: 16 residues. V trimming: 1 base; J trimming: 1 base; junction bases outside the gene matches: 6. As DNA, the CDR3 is TGCAGTGCTAGAGGATTATTAGCGGGAGGCACAGATACGCAGTATTTG. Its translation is CSARGLLAGGTDTQYL.

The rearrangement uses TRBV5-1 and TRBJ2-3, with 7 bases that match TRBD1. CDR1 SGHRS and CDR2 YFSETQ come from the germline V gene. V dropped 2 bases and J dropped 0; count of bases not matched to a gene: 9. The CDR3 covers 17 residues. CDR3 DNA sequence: TGCGCCAGCAGCTTTAACGGACAGGCCACTAGCACAGATACGCAGTATTTT. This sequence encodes CASSFNGQATSTDTQYF.

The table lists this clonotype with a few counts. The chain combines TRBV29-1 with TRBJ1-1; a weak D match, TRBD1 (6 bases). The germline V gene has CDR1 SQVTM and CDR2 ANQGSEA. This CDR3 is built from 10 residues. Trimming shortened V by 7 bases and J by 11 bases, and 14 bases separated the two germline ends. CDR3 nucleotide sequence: TGCAGCGCCGGACAGCAGTTGGCTTTCTTT. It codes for CSAGQQLAFF.

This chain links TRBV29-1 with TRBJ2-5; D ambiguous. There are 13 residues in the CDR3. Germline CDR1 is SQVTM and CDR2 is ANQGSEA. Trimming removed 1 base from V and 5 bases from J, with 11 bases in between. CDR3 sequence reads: CSVEVRFLETQYF. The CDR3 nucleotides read TGCAGCGTTGAAGTTCGGTTTTTGGAGACCCAGTACTTC. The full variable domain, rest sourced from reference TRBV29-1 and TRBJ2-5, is SAVISQKPSRDICQRGTSLTIQCQVDSQVTMMFWYRQQPGQSLTLIATANQGSEATYESGFVIDKFPISRPNLTFSTLTVSNMSPEDSSIYLCSVEVRFLETQYFGPGTRLLVL.

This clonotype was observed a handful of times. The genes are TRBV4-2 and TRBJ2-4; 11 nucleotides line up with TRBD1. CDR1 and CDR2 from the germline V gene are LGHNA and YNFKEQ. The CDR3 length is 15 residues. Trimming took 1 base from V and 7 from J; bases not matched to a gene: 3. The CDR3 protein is CASSQGGTGGNIQYF. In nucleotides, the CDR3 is TGTGCCAGCAGCCAAGGGGGGACAGGGGGGAACATTCAGTACTTC.

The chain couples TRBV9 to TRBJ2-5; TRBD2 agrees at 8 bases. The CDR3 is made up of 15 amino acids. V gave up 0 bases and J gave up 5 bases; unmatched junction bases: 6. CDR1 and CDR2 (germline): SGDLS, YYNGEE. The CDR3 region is CASSVGAGAGETQYF. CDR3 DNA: TGTGCCAGCAGCGTAGGAGCGGGAGCTGGTGAGACCCAGTACTTC.

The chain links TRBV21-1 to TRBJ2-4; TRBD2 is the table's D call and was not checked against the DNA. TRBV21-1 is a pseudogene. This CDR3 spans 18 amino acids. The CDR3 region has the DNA TGTGCCAGCAGCAAAGTGGCGGCTAGCGGGACCCCGGAAAACATTCAGTACTTC. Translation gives CASSKVAASGTPENIQYF.

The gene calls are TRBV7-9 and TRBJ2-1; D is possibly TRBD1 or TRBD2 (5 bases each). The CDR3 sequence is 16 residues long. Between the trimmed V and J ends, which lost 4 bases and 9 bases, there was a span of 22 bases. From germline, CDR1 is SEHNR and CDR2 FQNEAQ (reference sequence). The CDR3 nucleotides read TGTGCCAGCAGCTCCAAGGGGCGGGCAGGGCCAGGTGAGCAGTTCTTC. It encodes CASSSKGRAGPGEQFF.

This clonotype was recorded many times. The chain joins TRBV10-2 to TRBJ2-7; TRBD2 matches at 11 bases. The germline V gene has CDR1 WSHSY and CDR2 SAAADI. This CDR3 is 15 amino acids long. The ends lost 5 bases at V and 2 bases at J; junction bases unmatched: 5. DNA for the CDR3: TGCGCCAGCAGTTCGTCGACTAGCGGGACCTACGAGCAGTACTTC. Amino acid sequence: CASSSSTSGTYEQYF.

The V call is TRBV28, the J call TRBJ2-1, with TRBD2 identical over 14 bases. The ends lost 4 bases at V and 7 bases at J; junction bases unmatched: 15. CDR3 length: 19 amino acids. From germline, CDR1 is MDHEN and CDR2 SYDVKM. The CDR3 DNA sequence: TGTGCCAGCAGTTCCGATCCGGGACTAGCGGGAGCCAGGGGGAATGAGCAGTTCTTC. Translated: CASSSDPGLAGARGNEQFF.

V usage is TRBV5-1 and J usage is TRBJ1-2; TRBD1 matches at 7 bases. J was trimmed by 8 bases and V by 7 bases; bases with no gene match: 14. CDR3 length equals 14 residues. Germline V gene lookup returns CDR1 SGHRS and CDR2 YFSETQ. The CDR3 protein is CASRSEDRLKGYTF. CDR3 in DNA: TGCGCCAGCCGCAGCGAGGACAGGCTCAAGGGCTACACCTTC.

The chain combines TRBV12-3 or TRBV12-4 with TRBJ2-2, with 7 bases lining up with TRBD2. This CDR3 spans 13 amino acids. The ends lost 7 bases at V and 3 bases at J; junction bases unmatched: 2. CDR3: CASMGGDTGELFF. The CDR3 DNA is TGTGCCAGCATGGGAGGGGACACCGGGGAGCTGTTTTTT.

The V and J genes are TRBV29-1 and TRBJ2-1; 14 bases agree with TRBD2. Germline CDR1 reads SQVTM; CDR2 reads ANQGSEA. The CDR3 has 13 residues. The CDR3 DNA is TGCAGTGGGGGGACTAGCGGGAGTAGTGAGCAGTTCTTC. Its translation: CSGGTSGSSEQFF.

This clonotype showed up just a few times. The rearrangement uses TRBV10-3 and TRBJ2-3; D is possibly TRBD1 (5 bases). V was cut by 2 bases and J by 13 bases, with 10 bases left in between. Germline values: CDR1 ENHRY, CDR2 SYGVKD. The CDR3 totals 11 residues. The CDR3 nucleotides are TGTGCCATCAGTGAGGGAAGGACAAAGTATTTT. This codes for CAISEGRTKYF.

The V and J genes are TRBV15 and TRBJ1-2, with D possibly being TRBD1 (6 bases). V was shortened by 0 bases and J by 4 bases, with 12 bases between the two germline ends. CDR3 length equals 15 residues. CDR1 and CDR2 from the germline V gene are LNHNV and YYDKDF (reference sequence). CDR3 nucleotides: TGTGCCACCAGCAGAGATTCGACAGGAGCCTATGGCTACACCTTC. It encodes CATSRDSTGAYGYTF.